The 14 T cell receptor beta chains below come from one sample, sequenced in a study of blood T cell repertoires in COVID-19. Using immunoSEQ multiplex PCR, the repertoire was profiled, and TCRdb retains in-frame clones only, with some absent. Here the sample spans some 350,000 clones, 80% to 90% being singletons. Sequenced: PBMCs or T cells enriched from blood (not recorded which). Receptor source: a young man who had recovered from COVID-19.

The CDR3 bases are TGTGCCAGCACCGGGGGAGGGGGGCCGAACACTGAAGCTTTCTTT. This sequence encodes CASTGGGGPNTEAFF. This sequence joins TRBV7-9 and TRBJ1-1; D might be TRBD1 (6 bases). Germline CDR1 SEHNR, CDR2 FQNEAQ (reference sequence). The germline V and J ends were trimmed by 7 bases and 1 base, with 16 bases remaining between them. This CDR3 is built from 15 residues.

The chain uses TRBV12-3 or TRBV12-4 and TRBJ1-1; D gene uncertain. The CDR3 sequence is 12 residues long. With 7 bases removed from V and 4 bases from J, the gap between germline ends came to 10 bases. For the CDR3, the DNA is TGTGCCAGCAACCTACCGAGCACTGAAGCTTTCTTT. It codes for CASNLPSTEAFF.

This clone was seen just once. V usage is TRBV12-3 or TRBV12-4 and J usage is TRBJ2-1; 10 bases are a match to TRBD1. The CDR3 is 13 amino acids. Unmatched junction bases numbered 5, after V lost 6 bases and J lost 9 bases. CDR3 amino acids: CASRETGGIEQFF. In DNA, the CDR3 is TGTGCCAGCAGAGAGACAGGGGGCATTGAGCAGTTCTTC.

The chain has TRBV27 and TRBJ1-6, with 9 bases aligning to TRBD1. The V gene's germline CDR1 is MNHEY and CDR2 SMNVEV (reference sequence). With V trimmed by 10 bases and J by 10 bases, 5 bases remained unmatched. The CDR3 covers 12 residues. For the CDR3, the DNA is TGTGCCACCCGGGACAGGGCCTCACCCCTCCACTTT. Encoded protein: CATRDRASPLHF.

The chain has TRBV7-8 and TRBJ1-2, with TRBD1 matching over 8 bases. This CDR3 has 14 residues. The germline V gene has CDR1 SGHVS and CDR2 FQNEAQ. Trimming removed 1 base from V and 6 bases from J; junction bases left unmatched: 4. The DNA of the CDR3 is TGTGCCAGCAGCTTAGGACAGGGGATCCATGGCTACACCTTC. Its protein is CASSLGQGIHGYTF.

The V call is TRBV2, the J call TRBJ2-1; a weak D match, TRBD2 (6 bases). Germline CDR1 reads SNHLY; CDR2 reads FYNNEI. The V end was cut by 3 bases, the J end by 12 bases, with 12 bases between. The CDR3 is made up of 12 amino acids. The CDR3 DNA is TGTGCCAGCAGTGAGGTATCCGGGGGGCAGTTCTTC. Protein product: CASSEVSGGQFF.

The rearrangement joins TRBV3-1 (or the pseudogene TRBV3-2) to TRBJ1-5; no definite D call. The CDR3 has 15 residues. Trimming took off 5 bases at V and 1 base at J, with 12 bases between the two ends. The germline V gene encodes CDR1 LGHDT and CDR2 YNNKEL (reference sequence). In DNA, the CDR3 is TGTGCCAGCAGCGAAGGTTCGGGGAGCAATCAGCCCCAGCATTTT. Protein: CASSEGSGSNQPQHF.

The rearrangement uses TRBV19 and TRBJ2-1; D is tentatively TRBD1 or TRBD2 (9 bases each). V gave up 5 bases and J gave up 4 bases, with 30 bases separating them. The CDR3 runs to 20 residues. Germline values: CDR1 LNHDA, CDR2 SQIVND (reference sequence). CDR3 region: CASSAPQGAVTSGKYNEQFF. The CDR3 bases are TGTGCCAGTAGTGCCCCACAGGGGGCGGTGACTAGCGGAAAATACAATGAGCAGTTCTTC.

In this sample, this clone turned up a few times. The chain joins TRBV6-5 to TRBJ1-2, with TRBD1 matching 7 bases. The CDR3 consists of 15 residues. The J segment lost 6 bases and the V segment lost 6 bases, leaving 13 bases of the junction unmatched. CDR1 and CDR2 from the germline V gene are MNHEY and SVGAGI. This CDR3 reads CASRRQGGRFNGYTF. The CDR3 bases are TGTGCCAGCAGAAGACAGGGTGGCCGGTTCAATGGCTACACCTTC.

V gene TRBV9 combines with J gene TRBJ2-7; 7 bases line up with TRBD2. V dropped 0 bases and J dropped 3; count of bases not matched to a gene: 9. The CDR3 is made up of 16 amino acids. From germline, CDR1 is SGDLS and CDR2 YYNGEE. The CDR3 nucleotides are TGTGCCAGCAGCGTAGAGGACGGACTAGGGGTCTACGAGCAGTACTTC. Its translation: CASSVEDGLGVYEQYF.

The chain joins TRBV9 to TRBJ1-2, with TRBD1 identical over 9 bases. From germline, CDR1 is SGDLS and CDR2 YYNGEE. Germline trimming cut 1 base from V and 7 bases from J; bases unmatched to any gene: 5. CDR3 length: 14 amino acids. Here the CDR3 DNA reads TGTGCCAGCAGCGTAACACAGGGGGCAGGTGGCTACACCTTC. Translated: CASSVTQGAGGYTF.

V gene TRBV6-5 combines with J gene TRBJ1-3, with D tentatively TRBD1 (6 bases). In germline, CDR1 is MNHEY, CDR2 SVGAGI. V was cut by 4 bases and J by 1 base, with 8 bases left in between. The CDR3 runs 14 residues. The CDR3 DNA reads TGTGCCAGCAGTTTGACAGGTTCTGGAAACACCATATATTTT. Residues: CASSLTGSGNTIYF.

The chain employs TRBV3-1 (or the pseudogene TRBV3-2) and TRBJ1-2, with D hard to call. Deletions cut 2 bases from V and 8 bases from J, with 15 bases between. CDR3 length: 14 residues. Germline CDR1 LGHDT, CDR2 YNNKEL (reference sequence). CDR3 protein: CASSQSEVVSGYTF. CDR3 DNA sequence: TGTGCCAGCAGCCAATCCGAGGTGGTCAGCGGCTACACCTTC.

The rearrangement links TRBV4-1 to TRBJ2-7; TRBD2 might be the D (5 bases). Germline CDR1 reads MGHRA; CDR2 reads YSYEKL. Trimming pared 0 bases from V and 1 base from J, leaving 13 bases between. The CDR3 consists of 16 residues. The CDR3, as DNA: TGCGCCAGCAGCCAAGAGGCCGGGATAGCGTCCTACGAGCAGTACTTC. Its protein product is CASSQEAGIASYEQYF.